This passage covers 15 T cell receptor beta chains from one sample sequenced in a study of blood T cell repertoires in COVID-19. TCRdb's copy holds only in-frame clones and misses some; the assay was immunoSEQ multiplex PCR. Seen here are about 270,000 clones, approximately 86% observed once, and the top ten hold around 2.9%. Sequencing used peripheral blood. Receptors were obtained from a woman aged 18-29 years with acute or convalescent COVID-19.

The chain couples TRBV6-5 to TRBJ2-2; 9 positions match TRBD2. The CDR3 extends over 15 amino acids. The germline gives CDR1 MNHEY, CDR2 SVGAGI. Trimming cost V 8 bases and J 7 bases; bases outside gene matches: 11. The CDR3, as DNA: TGTGCCAGCGCGAGCGGGAGGTCTTGGGTCGGGGAGCTGTTTTTT. Its protein is CASASGRSWVGELFF.

The rearrangement uses TRBV28 and TRBJ2-1, with D unclear. The V gene lost 3 bases and the J gene lost 8 bases, with 17 bases spanning the gap. The germline CDR1 and CDR2 sequences are MDHEN and SYDVKM. The CDR3 runs 15 residues. CDR3 region: CASSLIPTLADEQFF. As DNA, the CDR3 is TGTGCCAGCAGTTTGATCCCCACCTTAGCTGATGAGCAGTTCTTC.

V gene TRBV27 combines with J gene TRBJ2-5, with D hard to call. The CDR3 has 15 residues. The germline V gene encodes CDR1 MNHEY and CDR2 SMNVEV (reference sequence). Trimming removed 3 bases from V and 2 bases from J, with 13 bases in between. The CDR3 spells CASSFIPPRQETQYF. Here the CDR3 DNA reads TGTGCCAGCAGTTTCATCCCGCCCAGGCAAGAGACCCAGTACTTC.

This chain joins TRBV4-1 and TRBJ2-7; 8 bases match TRBD1. The CDR3 is 16 residues long. In germline, CDR1 is MGHRA, CDR2 YSYEKL. Losses at the gene ends were 0 bases for V and 0 bases for J; bases not matched to a gene: 4. Written as DNA, the CDR3 is TGCGCCAGCAGCCAAGATCAAGACAGGGGCTCCTACGAGCAGTACTTC. It codes for CASSQDQDRGSYEQYF.

The V and J genes are TRBV19 and TRBJ2-5; D perhaps matches TRBD2 (6 bases). Deletions cut 4 bases from V and 4 bases from J, with 13 bases between. The CDR3 has 14 amino acids. Germline CDR1 LNHDA, CDR2 SQIVND (reference sequence). CDR3 residues: CASSTGLPRETQYF. CDR3 DNA: TGTGCCAGTAGTACGGGACTCCCCAGAGAGACCCAGTACTTC.

The V call is TRBV5-1, the J call TRBJ1-2, with D tentatively TRBD1 (5 bases). Germline CDR1 is SGHRS and CDR2 is YFSETQ. Trimming left V 4 bases short and J 3 bases short, with 16 bases between. CDR3 size: 15 residues. CDR3 region: CASSPPGGEDYGYTF. CDR3 nucleotides: TGCGCCAGCAGCCCCCCGGGAGGGGAAGACTATGGCTACACCTTC.

The count of this clone is one. The chain carries TRBV11-2 and TRBJ1-4; a possible D gene is TRBD1 (6 bases). There are 15 residues in the CDR3. Germline V lookup: CDR1 SGHAT, CDR2 FQNNGV. Trimming shortened V by 6 bases and J by 7 bases, and 18 bases separated the two germline ends. The CDR3 coding sequence is TGTGCCAGCAGAGAAACAGGGAACTTTGGTGAAAAACTGTTTTTT. Translation: CASRETGNFGEKLFF.

The CDR3 loop reads CASSFYTEAFF. The DNA for the CDR3 is TGTGCCAGCAGCTTTTACACTGAAGCTTTCTTT. The V call is TRBV12-3 or TRBV12-4, the J call TRBJ1-1; D gene ambiguous. V shed 6 bases and J shed 3 bases, with 5 bases lying between them. The CDR3 totals 11 residues.

This sequence joins TRBV28 and TRBJ2-4; 7 bases map to TRBD1. Germline assignment: CDR1 MDHEN and CDR2 SYDVKM. V was pared by 5 bases and J by 4 bases, with 11 bases of the junction left unmatched. This CDR3 region has 16 residues. The CDR3 region is CASSPASTGLKNIQYF. In DNA form, the CDR3 reads TGTGCCAGCAGTCCAGCCTCGACAGGGTTGAAAAACATTCAGTACTTC. Full variable domain (outside the CDR3, taken from reference TRBV28 and TRBJ2-4): DVKVTQSSRYLVKRTGEKVFLECVQDMDHENMFWYRQDPGLGLRLIYFSYDVKMKEKGDIPEGYSVSREKKERFSLILESASTNQTSMYLCASSPASTGLKNIQYFGAGTRLSVL.

V is TRBV7-2 and J is TRBJ2-7; the D gene is possibly TRBD1 (6 bases). V was trimmed by 4 bases and J by 3 bases, leaving 10 bases between them. The CDR3 has 13 residues. Germline values: CDR1 SGHTA, CDR2 FQGNSA. The CDR3: CASSSADSYEQYF. CDR3 DNA sequence: TGTGCCAGCAGCTCCGCGGACAGCTACGAGCAGTACTTC.

The chain combines TRBV18 with TRBJ2-7; D is possibly TRBD1 (6 bases). V dropped 0 bases and J dropped 4 bases, with 16 bases sitting between them. The CDR3 spans 16 residues. CDR1 KGHSH and CDR2 LQKENI come from the germline V gene. The CDR3 sequence is CASSPPIQGASYEQYF. CDR3 DNA sequence: TGTGCCAGCTCACCACCGATACAGGGAGCTTCTTACGAGCAGTACTTC.

The CDR3 DNA is TGCGCCAGCAGCTTCCTCATTAACAGGGCCCTAGAGAGTTCCCAGTACTTC. This encodes CASSFLINRALESSQYF. This chain joins TRBV5-1 and TRBJ2-5, with D perhaps TRBD1 (6 bases). V shed 2 bases and J shed 9 bases, with 26 bases lying between them. The CDR3 sequence is 17 residues long. Germline CDR1 and CDR2: SGHRS and YFSETQ. Full variable domain (missing parts from reference TRBV5-1 and TRBJ2-5): KAGVTQTPRYLIKTRGQQVTLSCSPISGHRSVSWYQQTPGQGLQFLFEYFSETQRNKGNFPGRFSGRQFSNSRSEMNVSTLELGDSALYLCASSFLINRALESSQYFGPGTRLLVL.

V usage is TRBV3-1 (or the pseudogene TRBV3-2) and J usage is TRBJ2-4; D call uncertain. The V and J ends lost 4 bases and 15 bases respectively, with 22 bases between them. This CDR3 spans 14 amino acids. Germline CDR1 is LGHDT and CDR2 is YNNKEL (reference sequence). CDR3 sequence reads: CASSPYSDFSYLYF. CDR3 nucleotides: TGTGCCAGCAGCCCCTACTCCGATTTTAGCTATTTGTACTTC.

The chain combines TRBV7-9 with TRBJ2-7; 9 bases are a match to TRBD1. The CDR3 length is 14 residues. V was clipped by 1 base and J by 8 bases; unmatched bases: 6. From germline, CDR1 is SEHNR and CDR2 FQNEAQ (reference sequence). The CDR3 protein is CASSLGDRVSKQYF. CDR3 nucleotide sequence: TGTGCCAGCAGCTTAGGGGACAGGGTGTCAAAGCAGTACTTC.

The CDR3 DNA follows: TGTGCCATCAGTGCCGGGACTTCGAGGTACTTC. Encoded protein: CAISAGTSRYF. The gene calls are TRBV10-3 and TRBJ2-7; maybe TRBD2 (6 bases). The germline V gene encodes CDR1 ENHRY and CDR2 SYGVKD. This CDR3 spans 11 amino acids. The ends were cut back, 4 bases at V and 12 bases at J, with 13 bases in the middle.